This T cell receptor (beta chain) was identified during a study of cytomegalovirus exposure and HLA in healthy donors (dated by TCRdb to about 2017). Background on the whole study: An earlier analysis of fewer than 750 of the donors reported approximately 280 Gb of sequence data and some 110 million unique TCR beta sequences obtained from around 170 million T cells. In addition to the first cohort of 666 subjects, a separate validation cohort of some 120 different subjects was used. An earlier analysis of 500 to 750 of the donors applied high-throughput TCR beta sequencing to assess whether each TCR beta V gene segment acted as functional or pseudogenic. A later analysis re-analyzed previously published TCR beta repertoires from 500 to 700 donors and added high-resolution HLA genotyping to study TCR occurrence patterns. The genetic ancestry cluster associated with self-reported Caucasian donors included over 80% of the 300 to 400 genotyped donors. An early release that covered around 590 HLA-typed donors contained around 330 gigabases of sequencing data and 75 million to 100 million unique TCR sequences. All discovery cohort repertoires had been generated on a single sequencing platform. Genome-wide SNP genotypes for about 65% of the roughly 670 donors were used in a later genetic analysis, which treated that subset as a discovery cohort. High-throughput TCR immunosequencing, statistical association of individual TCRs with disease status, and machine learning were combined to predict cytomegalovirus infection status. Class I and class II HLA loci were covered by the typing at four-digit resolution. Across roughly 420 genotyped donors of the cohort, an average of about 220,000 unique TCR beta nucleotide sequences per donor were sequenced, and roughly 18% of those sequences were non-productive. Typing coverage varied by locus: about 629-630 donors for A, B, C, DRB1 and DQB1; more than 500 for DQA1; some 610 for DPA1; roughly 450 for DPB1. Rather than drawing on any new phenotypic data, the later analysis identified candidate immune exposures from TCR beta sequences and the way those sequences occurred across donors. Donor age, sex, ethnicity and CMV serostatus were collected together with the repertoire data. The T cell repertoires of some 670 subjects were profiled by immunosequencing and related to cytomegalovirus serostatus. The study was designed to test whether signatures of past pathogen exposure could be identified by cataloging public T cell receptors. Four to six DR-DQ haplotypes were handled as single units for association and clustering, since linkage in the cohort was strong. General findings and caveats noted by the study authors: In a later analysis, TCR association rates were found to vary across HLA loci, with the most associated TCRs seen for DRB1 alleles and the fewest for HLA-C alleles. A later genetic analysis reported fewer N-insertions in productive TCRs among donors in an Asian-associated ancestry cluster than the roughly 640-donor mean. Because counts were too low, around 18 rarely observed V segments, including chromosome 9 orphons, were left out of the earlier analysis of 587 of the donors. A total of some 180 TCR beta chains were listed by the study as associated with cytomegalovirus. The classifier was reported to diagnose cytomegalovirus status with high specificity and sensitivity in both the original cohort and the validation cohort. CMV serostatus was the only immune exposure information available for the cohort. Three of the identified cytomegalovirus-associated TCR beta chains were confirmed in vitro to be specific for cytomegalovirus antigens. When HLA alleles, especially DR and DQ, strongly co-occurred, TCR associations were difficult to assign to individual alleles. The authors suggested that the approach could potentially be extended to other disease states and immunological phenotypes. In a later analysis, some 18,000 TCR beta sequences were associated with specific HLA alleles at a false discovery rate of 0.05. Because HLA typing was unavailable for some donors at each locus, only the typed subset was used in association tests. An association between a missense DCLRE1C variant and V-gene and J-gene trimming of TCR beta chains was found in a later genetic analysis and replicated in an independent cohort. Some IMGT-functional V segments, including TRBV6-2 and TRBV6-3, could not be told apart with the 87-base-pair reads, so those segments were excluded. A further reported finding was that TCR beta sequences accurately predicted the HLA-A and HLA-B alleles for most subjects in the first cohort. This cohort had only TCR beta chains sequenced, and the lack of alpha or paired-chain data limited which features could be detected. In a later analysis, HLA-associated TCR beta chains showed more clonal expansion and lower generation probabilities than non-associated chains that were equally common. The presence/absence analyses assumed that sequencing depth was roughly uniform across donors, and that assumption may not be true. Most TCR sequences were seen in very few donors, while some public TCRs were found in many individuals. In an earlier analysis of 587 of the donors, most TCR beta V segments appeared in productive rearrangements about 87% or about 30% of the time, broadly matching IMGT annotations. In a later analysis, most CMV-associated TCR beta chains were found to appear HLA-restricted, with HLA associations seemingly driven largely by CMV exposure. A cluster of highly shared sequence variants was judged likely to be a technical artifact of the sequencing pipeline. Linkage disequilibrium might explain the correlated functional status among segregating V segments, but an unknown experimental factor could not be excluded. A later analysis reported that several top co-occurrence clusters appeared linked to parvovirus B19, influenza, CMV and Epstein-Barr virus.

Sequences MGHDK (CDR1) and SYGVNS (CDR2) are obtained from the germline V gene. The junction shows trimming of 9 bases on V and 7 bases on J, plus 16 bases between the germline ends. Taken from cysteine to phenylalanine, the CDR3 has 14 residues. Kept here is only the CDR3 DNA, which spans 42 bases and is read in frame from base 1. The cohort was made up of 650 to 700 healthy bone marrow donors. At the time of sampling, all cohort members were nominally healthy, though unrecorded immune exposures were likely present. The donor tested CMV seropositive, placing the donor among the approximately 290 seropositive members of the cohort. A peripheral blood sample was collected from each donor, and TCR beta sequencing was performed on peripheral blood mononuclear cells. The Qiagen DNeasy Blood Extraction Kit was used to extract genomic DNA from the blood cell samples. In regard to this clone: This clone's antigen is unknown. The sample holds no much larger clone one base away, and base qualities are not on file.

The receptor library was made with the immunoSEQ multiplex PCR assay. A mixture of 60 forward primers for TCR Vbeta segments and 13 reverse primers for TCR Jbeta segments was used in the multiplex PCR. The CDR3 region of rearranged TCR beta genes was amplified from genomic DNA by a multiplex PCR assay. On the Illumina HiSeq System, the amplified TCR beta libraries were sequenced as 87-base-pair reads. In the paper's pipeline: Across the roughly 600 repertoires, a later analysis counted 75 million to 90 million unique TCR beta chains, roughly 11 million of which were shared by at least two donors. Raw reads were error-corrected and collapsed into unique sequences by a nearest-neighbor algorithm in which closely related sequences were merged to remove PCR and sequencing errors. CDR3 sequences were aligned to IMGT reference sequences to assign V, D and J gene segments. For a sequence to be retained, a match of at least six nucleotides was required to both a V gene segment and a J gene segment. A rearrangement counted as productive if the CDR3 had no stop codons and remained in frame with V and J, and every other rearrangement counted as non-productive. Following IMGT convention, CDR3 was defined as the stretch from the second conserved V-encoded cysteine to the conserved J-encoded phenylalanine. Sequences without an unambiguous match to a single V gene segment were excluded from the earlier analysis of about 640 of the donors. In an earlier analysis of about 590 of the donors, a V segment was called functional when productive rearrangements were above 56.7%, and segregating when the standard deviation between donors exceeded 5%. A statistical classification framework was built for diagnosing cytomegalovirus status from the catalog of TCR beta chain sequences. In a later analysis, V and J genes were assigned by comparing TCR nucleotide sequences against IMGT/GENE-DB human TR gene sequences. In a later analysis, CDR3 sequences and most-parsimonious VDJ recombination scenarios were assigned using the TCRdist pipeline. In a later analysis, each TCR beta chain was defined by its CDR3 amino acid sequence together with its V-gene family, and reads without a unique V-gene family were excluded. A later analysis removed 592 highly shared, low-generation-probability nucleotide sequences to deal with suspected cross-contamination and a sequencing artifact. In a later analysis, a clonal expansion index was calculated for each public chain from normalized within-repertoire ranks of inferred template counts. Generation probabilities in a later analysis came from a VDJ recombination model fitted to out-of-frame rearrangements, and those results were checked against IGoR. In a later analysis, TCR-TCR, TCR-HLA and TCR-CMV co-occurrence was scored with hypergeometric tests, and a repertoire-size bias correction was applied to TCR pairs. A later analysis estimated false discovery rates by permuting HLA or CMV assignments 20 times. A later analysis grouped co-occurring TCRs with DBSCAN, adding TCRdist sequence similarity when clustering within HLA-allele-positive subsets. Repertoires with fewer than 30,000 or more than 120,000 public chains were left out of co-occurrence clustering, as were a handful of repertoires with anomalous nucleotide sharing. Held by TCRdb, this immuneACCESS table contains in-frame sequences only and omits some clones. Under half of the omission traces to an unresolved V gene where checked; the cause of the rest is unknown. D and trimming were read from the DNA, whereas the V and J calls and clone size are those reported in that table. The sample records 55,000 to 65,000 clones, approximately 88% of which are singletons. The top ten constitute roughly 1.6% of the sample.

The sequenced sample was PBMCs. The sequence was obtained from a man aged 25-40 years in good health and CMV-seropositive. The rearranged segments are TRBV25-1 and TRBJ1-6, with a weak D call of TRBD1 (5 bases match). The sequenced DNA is TGTGCCAGTCAGTTCAGGGAGGGCAATTCACCCCTCCACTTT. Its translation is CASQFREGNSPLHF.